This T cell receptor beta chain was captured in a study of blood T cell repertoires in COVID-19 (dated by TCRdb to 2018 to 2021). As for the study more broadly: Samples covering the acute and convalescent phases of COVID-19 were provided by collaborators in the United States, Italy and Spain. The material from the prospective study consisted of cDNA or gDNA derived from T cells, B-cell-depleted T cells, or PBMCs. The dataset comprised deeply sampled blood TCRbeta repertoires from subjects exposed to, actively infected with, or recovered from COVID-19. A freely available public database, intended as a resource for researchers studying the immune response to SARS-CoV-2, is where the repertoires were released. Samples came from the ongoing ImmuneRACE study (first 160 participants) plus 1,254 subjects from 6 global collaborators. A de-identified subject ID, COVID-19 status, age in years and sex were almost always included in the sample metadata. Where available, HLA class I and class II types were obtained from metadata supplied by the sample provider rather than from assay-based typing. Overall results and qualifications from the work: How much clinical and demographic metadata was included differed by source and by participant, and the metadata was provided uncurated.

From the cysteine up to the phenylalanine, the CDR3 has a length of 15 residues. CDR3 DNA only is kept here, 45 bases in frame from base 1. Reading the germline V gene gives CDR1 SGDLS and CDR2 YYNGEE. Trimmed from V: 4 bases; trimmed from J: 7 bases; junction bases lacking a gene match: 6. Whole blood was collected in K2EDTA tubes by collaborating institutions according to the institutions' own protocols. For TCRbeta analysis, collaborators shipped samples as frozen whole blood, isolated PBMCs, or DNA extracted from either of those sample types. On this clone: What this receptor recognizes is not known. No clone much larger than this one lies a single base away; base qualities are absent.

TCRbeta CDR3 regions were amplified from genomic DNA using the immunoSEQ Assay, a bias-controlled multiplex PCR. The published analysis was carried out like this. The number of nucleated cells in each sample was estimated by amplification of reference gene primers within the assay. Sequence reads were collapsed and filtered to measure the absolute abundance of every unique TCRbeta CDR3 rearrangement. Productive Simpson clonality was computed per sample as the square root of Simpson's diversity index over productive rearrangements. TCRdb re-hosts the immuneACCESS table, in-frame sequences only. Its copies lack some clones; in the studies checked, an unresolved V gene accounts for under half of them, and the cause for the rest is not known. That table is the source of V, J and clone size, and D and trimming were worked out from the DNA. Within this sample are about 68,000 clones, with roughly 91% of them counted one time only. The ten largest account for under 7% of the sample.

Specimen: peripheral blood. This TCR came from a man between 50 and 59 years old with active COVID-19. This receptor chain uses TRBV9 and TRBJ1-6; 9 junctional bases match TRBD1. The CDR3: CASSPGQGKNSPLHF. The sequenced DNA: TGTGCCAGCAGCCCGGGACAGGGAAAGAATTCACCCCTCCACTTT.